These 29 T cell receptor beta chains share one sample of origin, sequenced in a study of shared clonotypes between healthy human individuals (dated by TCRdb to about 2020). Libraries were prepared through the immunoSEQ multiplex PCR assay. TCRdb took this table from immuneACCESS and kept in-frame rearrangements with V and J called. Such tables lack part of the clones; where checked against another copy, unresolved V genes explain under half of the gap, and the rest is unexplained. This sample holds 450,000 to 500,000 clones; approximately 84% were observed only once. The ten largest clonotypes hold roughly 12% of the sample. Sample: PBMCs. These receptors all come from a woman in her forties in good health. Some clones in this sample may be carry-over from other donors' samples.

V is TRBV4-1 and J is TRBJ2-2; 11 nucleotides line up with TRBD1. With V trimmed by 2 bases and J by 5 bases, 4 bases remained unmatched. The V gene's germline CDR1 is MGHRA and CDR2 YSYEKL. This CDR3 has 16 amino acids. In DNA, the CDR3 is TGCGCCAGCAGCCAACTGGACAGGGGGCGAACCGGGGAGCTGTTTTTT. It is translated as CASSQLDRGRTGELFF.

Notes on this clone: A far more abundant clone sits one base away, making this likely a read error. This sequence joins TRBV4-2 and TRBJ2-1, with 13 bases fitting TRBD2. The CDR3 is 16 residues long. Per germline, CDR1 LGHNA and CDR2 YNFKEQ. The CDR3 region has the DNA TGTACCAGCAGCCGGCCGGGACTAGCGGGAAGTAATGAGCAGTTCTTC. Encoded protein: CTSSRPGLAGSNEQFF.

CDR3 sequence (DNA): TGCGCCAGCAGCTTGATAGGGACTACCTACGAGCAGTACTTC. It yields the protein CASSLIGTTYEQYF. The chain is built from TRBV5-1 and TRBJ2-7; 7 positions match TRBD2. V trimming: 1 base; J trimming: 2 bases; junction bases outside the gene matches: 3. CDR3 length: 14 amino acids. Looked up from germline, CDR1 is SGHRS and CDR2 is YFSETQ.

V is TRBV4-1 and J is TRBJ2-7, with 8 bases aligning to TRBD2. This CDR3 is built from 18 residues. The junction had 13 bases not matched to a gene; V was cut back by 2 bases and J by 1 base. Germline V CDR1 and CDR2: MGHRA, YSYEKL. The CDR3 reads CASSQRSGGAGVSYEQYF. For the CDR3, the DNA is TGCGCCAGCAGCCAAAGGTCCGGAGGAGCGGGAGTGTCCTACGAGCAGTACTTC.

Note on this clone: This likely reflects a read error, since a far larger clone is one base away. The CDR3 nucleotides are TGTGCCAGCAGCTTAGGACTGAGCCAAAAGACCCAGTACTTC. Translated, it gives CASSLGLSQKTQYF. The chain joins TRBV7-9 to TRBJ2-5; no definite D call. Looked up from germline, CDR1 is SEHNR and CDR2 is FQNEAQ (reference sequence). This CDR3 has 14 residues.

The chain links TRBV15 to TRBJ2-7, with 10 bases fitting TRBD2. J lost 7 bases, V lost 0 bases, and 6 bases had no gene match. Germline CDR1 and CDR2: LNHNV and YYDKDF (reference sequence). The CDR3 totals 15 residues. The DNA of the CDR3 is TGTGCCACCAGCAGAGACTCTAGCGGGAGTCGGGAGCAGTACTTC. Its translation is CATSRDSSGSREQYF.

A remark on this clone: It may be a read error: a sequence one base away is much more abundant. The identical CDR3 is also encoded by other nucleotide sequences in the sample. The rearrangement links TRBV7-6 to TRBJ2-2; TRBD2 is a possible D gene (6 bases). The CDR3 is 16 amino acids. From germline, CDR1 is SGHVS and CDR2 FNYEAQ. The CDR3 reads CASSLMGGTNTGELFF. The CDR3 region has the DNA TGTGCCAGTAGCTTAATGGGCGGGACCAACACCGGGGAGCTGTTTTTT.

This clone has at least ten counts. Other DNA variants within this sample encode the same CDR3. CDR3: CASSQEIGSSGEQYF. The CDR3 DNA is TGCGCCAGCAGCCAAGAGATCGGGAGTTCCGGCGAGCAGTACTTC. This sequence joins TRBV4-3 and TRBJ2-7; tentative D call: TRBD2 (6 bases). Germline lookup yields CDR1 LGHNA and CDR2 YSLEER. V was pared by 0 bases and J by 6 bases, with 15 bases between. The CDR3 is 15 amino acids.

The gene calls are TRBV27 and TRBJ2-7, with TRBD2 matching over 7 bases. Germline loops: CDR1 MNHEY, CDR2 SMNVEV (reference sequence). The CDR3 is made up of 17 amino acids. Trimming cost V 0 bases and J 3 bases; bases outside gene matches: 11. CDR3 sequence reads: CASSLSYSGGRRYEQYF. The CDR3 DNA is TGTGCCAGCAGTTTATCATATTCGGGCGGGAGACGCTACGAGCAGTACTTC.

This clone was seen more than once but under ten times. The rearrangement uses TRBV7-3 and TRBJ2-2; the match to TRBD1 covers 9 bases. Per the germline V gene, CDR1 is SGHTA and CDR2 is FQGTGA. The V and J ends lost 5 bases and 0 bases, in that order; junction bases with no gene match: 4. The CDR3 runs to 16 residues. CDR3 amino acids: CASSRTGATNTGELFF. In nucleotides, the CDR3 is TGTGCCAGCAGCCGGACAGGGGCTACGAACACCGGGGAGCTGTTTTTT.

The chain is built from TRBV11-2 and TRBJ2-7, with 7 nucleotides matching TRBD2. The ends lost 0 bases at V and 12 bases at J; junction bases unmatched: 8. CDR1 and CDR2 from the germline V gene are SGHAT and FQNNGV. CDR3 length equals 13 residues. CDR3: CASSLDRDYLPYF. The CDR3 nucleotides are TGTGCCAGCAGCTTAGATCGGGACTACCTCCCGTACTTC.

The rearrangement uses TRBV15 and TRBJ2-7; D is unresolved. The CDR3 is made up of 14 amino acids. V gave up 0 bases and J gave up 4 bases, with 10 bases separating them. From germline, CDR1 is LNHNV and CDR2 YYDKDF (reference sequence). Here the CDR3 reads CATSRDIGPYEQYF. As DNA, the CDR3 is TGTGCCACCAGCAGAGATATCGGACCTTACGAGCAGTACTTC.

The J gene is TRBJ1-4, the V gene TRBV27; possible D gene TRBD1, 6 bases. Trimming removed 4 bases at V and 7 bases at J, with 16 bases between. Germline-derived CDR1 and CDR2 are MNHEY and SMNVEV (reference sequence). The CDR3 totals 15 residues. CDR3: CASSSYRVGGEKLFF. CDR3 sequence (DNA): TGTGCCAGCAGTTCGTACAGGGTTGGGGGTGAAAAACTGTTTTTT. The full variable domain, its missing parts supplied by reference TRBV27 and TRBJ1-4, is EAQVTQNPRYLITVTGKKLTVTCSQNMNHEYMSWYRQDPGLGLRQIYYSMNVEVTDKGDVPEGYKVSRKEKRNFPLILESPSPNQTSLYFCASSSYRVGGEKLFFGSGTQLSVL.

This clone was seen ten or more times. It is unclear where the CDR3 begins or ends on the DNA, so no DNA is shown, and the CDR3 is as TCRdb lists it. Different DNA sequences within this sample yield the same CDR3. This chain uses TRBV9 with TRBJ2-4; the table's D call, TRBD1, has no DNA check behind it. 16 amino acids form the CDR3, both terminal residues included. Germline assignment: CDR1 SGDLS and CDR2 YYNGEE. This chain's CDR3 is CASSVEVGQGARGLYF.

The chain uses TRBV10-2 and TRBJ2-6, with D hard to call. V was trimmed by 5 bases and J by 3 bases, leaving 11 bases between them. Germline-derived CDR1 and CDR2 are WSHSY and SAAADI. The CDR3 contains 15 residues. For the CDR3, the DNA is TGCGCCAGCAGTCGGCCCGATCTTGGGGCCAACGTCCTGACTTTC. This gives the protein CASSRPDLGANVLTF.

The chain couples TRBV5-4 to TRBJ2-7, with 10 nucleotides matching TRBD1. The CDR3 contains 15 residues. The germline V gene encodes CDR1 SGHNT and CDR2 YYREEE (reference sequence). The V and J ends lost 4 bases and 2 bases, in that order; junction bases with no gene match: 6. The CDR3 DNA reads as TGTGCCAGCAGCATCCGGGACAGGGGAACCTACGAGCAGTACTTC. It encodes CASSIRDRGTYEQYF.

This rearrangement joins TRBV29-1 to TRBJ2-3; possibly TRBD2 for D (6 bases). V was cut by 6 bases and J by 1 base, with 14 bases left in between. Germline CDR1 and CDR2: SQVTM and ANQGSEA. The CDR3 has 14 amino acids. The CDR3 sequence is CSVAMGGRTDTQYF. DNA of the CDR3: TGCAGCGTCGCGATGGGGGGACGCACAGATACGCAGTATTTT.

A remark on this clone: A read error likely explains this, since a far larger clone differs by one base. The missing conserved phenylalanine or tryptophan at the end of this CDR3 makes a read error likely. Within the sample, other DNA sequences also encode this same CDR3. V usage is TRBV29-1 and J usage is TRBJ2-7, with TRBD2 as a possible D gene (6 bases). The germline V and J ends were trimmed by 7 bases and 2 bases, with 12 bases remaining between them. Germline V gene sequence: CDR1 SQVTM, CDR2 ANQGSEA. This CDR3 has 12 residues. CDR3 sequence: CSARDGTYEQYL. The CDR3 DNA reads TGCAGCGCGCGGGACGGAACCTACGAGCAGTACTTA.

Only a few counts were recorded for this clone. The J gene is TRBJ1-2, the V gene TRBV7-9; weak D call: TRBD1 (5 bases). CDR1 and CDR2 (germline): SEHNR, FQNEAQ (reference sequence). The CDR3 spans 13 residues. Trimming took 4 bases from V and 2 from J, leaving 8 bases between them. The chain's CDR3 is CASSSDTNYGYTF. CDR3 in DNA: TGTGCCAGCAGCTCGGACACAAACTATGGCTACACCTTC.

The rearrangement uses TRBV28 and TRBJ1-2, with D hard to call. V was pared by 1 base and J by 4 bases, with 10 bases between. The germline gives CDR1 MDHEN, CDR2 SYDVKM. The CDR3 is 14 residues long. CDR3 DNA: TGTGCCAGCAGTTTATCTGGACGAATCTATGGCTACACCTTC. It is translated as CASSLSGRIYGYTF.

Regarding this clone: A much larger clone is a single base away; this may be a read error. V and J are TRBV7-3 and TRBJ1-3, with unresolved D. The CDR3 is 16 amino acids. Deletions cut 4 bases from V and 0 bases from J, with 13 bases between. Looked up from germline, CDR1 is SGHTA and CDR2 is FQGTGA. CDR3 coding DNA: TGTGCCAGCAGCTCGCGGCCCATGAGCTCTGGAAACACCATATATTTT. Amino acids: CASSSRPMSSGNTIYF.

This chain uses TRBV28 with TRBJ2-1, with TRBD2 matching over 7 bases. Germline CDR1 reads MDHEN; CDR2 reads SYDVKM. V gave up 2 bases and J gave up 5 bases; unmatched junction bases: 9. The CDR3 length is 16 residues. CDR3 amino acids: CASSLPQGLVNNEQFF. CDR3 sequence (DNA): TGTGCCAGCAGTTTACCCCAAGGACTAGTGAACAATGAGCAGTTCTTC. Full variable domain (remainder filled in from reference TRBV28 and TRBJ2-1): DVKVTQSSRYLVKRTGEKVFLECVQDMDHENMFWYRQDPGLGLRLIYFSYDVKMKEKGDIPEGYSVSREKKERFSLILESASTNQTSMYLCASSLPQGLVNNEQFFGPGTRLTVL.

This rearrangement joins TRBV5-6 to TRBJ2-6, with D unresolved. The V gene lost 3 bases and the J gene lost 2 bases, with 9 bases spanning the gap. The germline CDR1 and CDR2 sequences are SGHDT and YYEEEE. The CDR3 has 15 amino acids. Here the CDR3 DNA reads TGTGCCAGCAGCTCGCCACGGGCTGGGGCCAACGTCCTGACTTTC. It translates to CASSSPRAGANVLTF.

The V gene is TRBV6-1, the J gene TRBJ2-7, with D perhaps matching TRBD2 (5 bases). Germline V CDR1 and CDR2: MNHNS, SASEGT. The CDR3 runs to 14 residues. The V end was cut by 6 bases, the J end by 0 bases, with 12 bases between. Here the CDR3 DNA reads TGTGCCAGCAGGGGAGTTCCGAGCTCCTACGAGCAGTACTTC. It specifies CASRGVPSSYEQYF.

The chain combines TRBV15 with TRBJ2-1; TRBD2 matches at 7 bases. Germline loops: CDR1 LNHNV, CDR2 YYDKDF (reference sequence). The V gene end was trimmed by 3 bases and the J gene end by 3 bases; junction bases not matched to a gene: 5. There are 15 residues in the CDR3. The CDR3 spells CATSRTSPIYNEQFF. Written as DNA, the CDR3 is TGTGCCACCAGCAGGACTAGCCCCATCTACAATGAGCAGTTCTTC.

The chain couples TRBV9 to TRBJ1-3; D not certain. CDR1 is SGDLS, CDR2 YYNGEE, per germline. The V gene lost 4 bases and the J gene lost 0 bases, with 11 bases spanning the gap. The CDR3 sequence is 15 residues long. The CDR3 sequence is CASSPSGISGNTIYF. The CDR3 coding sequence is TGTGCCAGCAGCCCCAGCGGAATCTCTGGAAACACCATATATTTT.

The chain links TRBV11-2 to TRBJ2-1; TRBD2 is a possible D gene (5 bases). The CDR3 is made up of 15 amino acids. Germline V gene lookup returns CDR1 SGHAT and CDR2 FQNNGV. Deletions cut 5 bases from V and 0 bases from J, with 11 bases between. The CDR3 sequence is CASSPTSPSYNEQFF. In DNA, the CDR3 is TGTGCCAGCAGCCCAACTAGTCCCTCCTACAATGAGCAGTTCTTC.

The CDR3 bases are TGTGCCAGCAGTTACCCGCGTTGGGGGGTGAACACTGAAGCTTTCTTT. Translating it yields CASSYPRWGVNTEAFF. The V call is TRBV7-8, the J call TRBJ1-1, with D perhaps TRBD1 (5 bases). Trimming took 6 bases from V and 0 from J, leaving 17 bases between them. CDR3 length: 16 residues. Germline loops: CDR1 SGHVS, CDR2 FQNEAQ.

Comments on this clone: A far larger clone lies a single base away; this is likely a read error. The chain recombines TRBV29-1 with TRBJ1-1; perhaps TRBD1 as D (5 bases). Germline V lookup: CDR1 SQVTM, CDR2 ANQGSEA. The CDR3 is 11 amino acids. V shed 8 bases and J shed 4 bases, with 11 bases lying between them. The CDR3: CSISGTTEAFF. As DNA, the CDR3 is TGCAGCATTTCAGGGACCACTGAAGCTTTCTTT.